This T cell receptor beta chain is drawn from a study of blood T cell repertoires in COVID-19. Trimming shortened V by 1 base and J by 0 bases, and 16 bases separated the two germline ends. CDR1 and CDR2 (germline): MNHNS, SASEGT. This CDR3 region has 17 residues. Measured with immunoSEQ multiplex PCR; TCRdb has only the in-frame clones, and not every one. Of about 80,000 clones listed, around 80% were seen once; the top ten hold just over 35%. This sequence was found in a woman in her seventies with acute or convalescent COVID-19. The sequencing input was peripheral blood. This rearrangement joins TRBV6-1 to TRBJ2-7; TRBD1 is a possible D gene (6 bases). This CDR3 is CASSEERWGPLSYEQYF. CDR3 bases: TGTGCCAGCAGTGAAGAACGATGGGGGCCCCTCTCCTACGAGCAGTACTTC.